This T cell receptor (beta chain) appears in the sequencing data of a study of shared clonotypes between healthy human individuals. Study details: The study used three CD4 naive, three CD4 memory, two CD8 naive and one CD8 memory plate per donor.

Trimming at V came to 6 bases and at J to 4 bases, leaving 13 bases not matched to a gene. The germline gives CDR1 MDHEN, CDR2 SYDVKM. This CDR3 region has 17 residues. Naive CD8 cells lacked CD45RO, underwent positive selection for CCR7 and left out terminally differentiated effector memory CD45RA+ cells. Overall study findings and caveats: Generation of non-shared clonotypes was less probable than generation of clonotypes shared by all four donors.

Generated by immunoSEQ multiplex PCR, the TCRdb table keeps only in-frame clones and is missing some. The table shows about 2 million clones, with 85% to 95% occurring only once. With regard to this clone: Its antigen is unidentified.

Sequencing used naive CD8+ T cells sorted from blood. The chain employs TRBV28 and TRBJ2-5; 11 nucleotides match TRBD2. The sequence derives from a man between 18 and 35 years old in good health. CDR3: CASSLPGDSGGGETQYF. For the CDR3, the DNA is TGTGCCAGCAGCCTTCCCGGTGATAGCGGGGGGGGAGAGACCCAGTACTTC.